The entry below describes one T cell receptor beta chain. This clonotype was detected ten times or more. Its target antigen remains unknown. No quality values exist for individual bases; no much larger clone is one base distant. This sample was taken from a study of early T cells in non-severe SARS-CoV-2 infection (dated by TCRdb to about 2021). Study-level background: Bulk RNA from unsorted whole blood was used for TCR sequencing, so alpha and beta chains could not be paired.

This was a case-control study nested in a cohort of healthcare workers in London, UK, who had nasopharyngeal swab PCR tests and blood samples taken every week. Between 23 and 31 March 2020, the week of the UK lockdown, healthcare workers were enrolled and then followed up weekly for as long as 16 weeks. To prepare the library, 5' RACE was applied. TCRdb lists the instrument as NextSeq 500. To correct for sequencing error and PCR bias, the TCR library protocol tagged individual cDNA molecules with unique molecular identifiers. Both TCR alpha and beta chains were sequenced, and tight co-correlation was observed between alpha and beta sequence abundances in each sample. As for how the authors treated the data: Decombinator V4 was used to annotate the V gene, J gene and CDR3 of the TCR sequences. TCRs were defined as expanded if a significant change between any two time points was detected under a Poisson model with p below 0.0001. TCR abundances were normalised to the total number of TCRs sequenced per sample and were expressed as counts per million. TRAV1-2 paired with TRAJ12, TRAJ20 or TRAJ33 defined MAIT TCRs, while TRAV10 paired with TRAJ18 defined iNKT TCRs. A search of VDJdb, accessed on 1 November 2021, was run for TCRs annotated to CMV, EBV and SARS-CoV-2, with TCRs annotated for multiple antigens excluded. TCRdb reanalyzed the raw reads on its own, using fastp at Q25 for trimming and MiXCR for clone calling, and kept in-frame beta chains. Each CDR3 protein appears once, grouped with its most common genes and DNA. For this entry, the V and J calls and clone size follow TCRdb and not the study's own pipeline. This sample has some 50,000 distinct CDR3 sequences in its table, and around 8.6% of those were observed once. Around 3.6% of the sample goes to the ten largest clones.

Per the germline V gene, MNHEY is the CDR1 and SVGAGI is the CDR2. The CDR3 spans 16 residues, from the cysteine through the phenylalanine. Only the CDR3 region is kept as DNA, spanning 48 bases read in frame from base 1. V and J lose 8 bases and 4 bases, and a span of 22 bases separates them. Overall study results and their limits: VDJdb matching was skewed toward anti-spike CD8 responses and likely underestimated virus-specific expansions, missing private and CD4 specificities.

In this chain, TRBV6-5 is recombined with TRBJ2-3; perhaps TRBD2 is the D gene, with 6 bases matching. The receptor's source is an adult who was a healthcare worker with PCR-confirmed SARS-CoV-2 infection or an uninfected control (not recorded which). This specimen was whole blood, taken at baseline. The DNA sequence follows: TGTGCCAGCCCCCACGGAGGGCGGGGAGACCCAGATACGCAGTATTTT. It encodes CASPHGGRGDPDTQYF.